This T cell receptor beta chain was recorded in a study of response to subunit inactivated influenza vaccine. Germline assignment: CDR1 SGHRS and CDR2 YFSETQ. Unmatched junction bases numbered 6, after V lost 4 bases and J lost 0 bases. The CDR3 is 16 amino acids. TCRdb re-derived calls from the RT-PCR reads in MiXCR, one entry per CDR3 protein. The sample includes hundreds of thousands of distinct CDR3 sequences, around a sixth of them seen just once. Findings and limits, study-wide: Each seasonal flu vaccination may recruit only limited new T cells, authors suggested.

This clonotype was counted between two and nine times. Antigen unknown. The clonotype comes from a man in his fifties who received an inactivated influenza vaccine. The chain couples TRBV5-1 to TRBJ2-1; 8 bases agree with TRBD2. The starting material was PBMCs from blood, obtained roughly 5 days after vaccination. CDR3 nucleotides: TGCGCCAGCAGCCTCCAGGCGGGGGGCTCCTACAATGAGCAGTTCTTC. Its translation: CASSLQAGGSYNEQFF.